This is a list of T cell receptor beta chains from one sample in a study of cytomegalovirus exposure and HLA in healthy donors. TCRdb's table, derived via immunoSEQ multiplex PCR, lists solely in-frame clones and lacks some. Of 80,000 to 90,000 clones listed, 60% to 80% were seen once; the top ten hold approximately 2.3%. The sequenced sample was PBMCs. These receptors all come from a middle-aged man in good health and CMV-seronegative. Both conserved end residues are part of each CDR3. Each record gives: V gene, D gene, J gene, clone size, CDR3 protein, CDR3 DNA. A D gene is named only where the DNA matches it firmly. Where a row states a size, it is once, few, many or the class of an expanded clone; other rows omit it.

>TRBV5-6|.|TRBJ1-2|few
CASSNTGSYGYTF
TGTGCCAGCAGCAATACAGGGTCCTATGGCTACACCTTC
>TRBV7-6|.|TRBJ1-1|.
CASSGGGTEAFF
TGTGCCAGCAGCGGCGGAGGAACTGAAGCTTTCTTT
>TRBV19|.|TRBJ1-5|.
CASSSQGQGDQPQHF
TGTGCCAGTAGTTCCCAGGGGCAGGGTGACCAGCCCCAGCATTTT
>TRBV6-6|.|TRBJ2-2|.
CASSYSGEAGELFF
TGTGCCAGCAGTTACTCGGGGGAGGCCGGGGAGCTGTTTTTT
>TRBV5-1|TRBD1|TRBJ1-2|.
CASSKGTGDGYTF
TGCGCCAGCAGCAAAGGGACAGGAGACGGCTACACCTTC
>TRBV30|TRBD2|TRBJ2-7|.
CAWSRRPGLASFSLSSYEQYF
TGTGCCTGGAGTCGACGACCGGGACTAGCGTCCTTCAGCCTCAGCTCCTACGAGCAGTACTTC
>TRBV7-9|TRBD1|TRBJ1-1|.
CASRQRTGEPEAFF
TGTGCCAGCAGACAAAGGACAGGGGAACCCGAAGCTTTCTTT
>TRBV28|TRBD1|TRBJ1-5|.
CASSFGTGYQPQHF
TGTGCCAGCAGTTTTGGGACAGGATATCAGCCCCAGCATTTT
>TRBV5-1|TRBD1|TRBJ1-1|.
CASSSTGGRHAEAFF
TGCGCCAGCAGCTCGACAGGGGGCCGCCACGCTGAAGCTTTCTTT
>TRBV28|TRBD1|TRBJ1-5|once
CASSPTGKSQPQHF
TGTGCCAGCAGTCCGACAGGGAAAAGTCAGCCCCAGCATTTT
>TRBV4-1|TRBD1|TRBJ1-2|few
CASSQAGGTVNYGYTF
TGCGCCAGCAGCCAAGCCGGAGGGACAGTTAACTATGGCTACACCTTC
>TRBV5-4|TRBD1|TRBJ1-2|.
CASSLGGRDYGYTF
TGTGCCAGCAGCTTAGGGGGCAGGGACTATGGCTACACCTTC
>TRBV28|.|TRBJ1-5|.
CASSLRGIQPQHF
TGTGCCAGCAGTTTAAGGGGAATTCAGCCCCAGCATTTT
>TRBV28|.|TRBJ2-3|.
CASSLEGDTQYF
TGTGCCAGCAGTTTGGAGGGGGATACGCAGTATTTT
>TRBV30|TRBD2|TRBJ2-5|.
CANRWTSGGGETQYF
TGTGCAAATAGGTGGACTAGCGGGGGAGGGGAGACCCAGTACTTC
>TRBV11-2|.|TRBJ1-1|.
CASSESGSNTEAFF
TGTGCCAGCAGCGAATCCGGGTCGAACACTGAAGCTTTCTTT
>TRBV27|.|TRBJ1-2|once
CASSYRVNYGYTF
TGTGCCAGCAGTTACAGGGTCAACTATGGCTACACCTTC
>TRBV18|TRBD2|TRBJ2-7|.
CASSLTPGLAGSRGDEQYF
TGTGCCAGCTCACTGACGCCCGGACTAGCGGGGTCCAGAGGGGACGAGCAGTACTTC
>TRBV13|.|TRBJ1-4|.
CASSSQGLRDEKLFF
TGTGCCAGCAGCTCGCAGGGGCTACGGGATGAAAAACTGTTTTTT
>TRBV9|.|TRBJ1-3|.
CASSVGGRNSGNTIYF
TGTGCCAGCAGCGTAGGGGGGAGGAACTCTGGAAACACCATATATTTT
>TRBV7-3|TRBD1|TRBJ2-2|.
CASSRDRGGTGELFF
TGTGCCAGCAGCAGAGACAGGGGGGGAACCGGGGAGCTGTTTTTT
>TRBV9|TRBD1|TRBJ1-1|.
CASSMTGQGNTEAFF
TGTGCCAGCAGCATGACAGGGCAGGGAAACACTGAAGCTTTCTTT
>TRBV5-7|TRBD1|TRBJ1-6|.
CASSGDSTLPYNSPLHF
TGTGCCAGCAGCGGGGACAGCACTCTTCCCTATAATTCACCCCTCCACTTT
>TRBV15|.|TRBJ1-5|.
CATSRDPQGGEPQHF
TGTGCCACCAGCAGAGATCCCCAGGGCGGTGAGCCCCAGCATTTT
>TRBV14|.|TRBJ2-7|.
CASSQEVRGVSHEQYF
TGTGCCAGCAGCCAAGAGGTCCGAGGAGTAAGCCACGAGCAGTACTTC
>TRBV27|.|TRBJ1-1|.
CASSSGDGRRTEAFF
TGTGCCAGCAGTTCGGGGGACGGGCGGCGGACTGAAGCTTTCTTT
>TRBV30|.|TRBJ1-3|.
CAWSGGGGNTIYF
TGTGCCTGGAGTGGGGGCGGTGGAAACACCATATATTTT
>TRBV19|.|TRBJ2-4|.
CASLGDIQYF
TGTGCCAGTTTGGGAGACATTCAGTACTTC
>TRBV28|.|TRBJ1-2|.
CASSLHLTGTNYGYTF
TGTGCCAGCAGTTTACACTTGACAGGTACTAACTATGGCTACACCTTC
>TRBV4-1|TRBD2|TRBJ2-7|.
CASSQGVAGRAYEQYF
TGCGCCAGCAGCCAAGGGGTAGCGGGGCGGGCCTACGAGCAGTACTTC
>TRBV28|.|TRBJ1-1|.
CASSLSQGLGDEAFF
TGTGCCAGCAGTTTATCCCAGGGGCTGGGAGACGAAGCTTTCTTT
>TRBV7-9|.|TRBJ1-4|.
CASSRGRGNEKLFF
TGTGCCAGCAGCCGAGGGCGGGGTAATGAAAAACTGTTTTTT
>TRBV20-1|.|TRBJ2-5|.
CSARVGRAQYF
TGCAGTGCTAGAGTTGGCAGGGCCCAGTACTTC
>TRBV28|.|TRBJ1-1|.
CASRTPNTEAFF
TGTGCCAGCAGGACACCTAACACTGAAGCTTTCTTT
>TRBV27|.|TRBJ1-4|.
CASSPLRGSGEKLFF
TGTGCCAGCAGCCCCCTTCGGGGGTCGGGGGAAAAACTGTTTTTT
>TRBV30|.|TRBJ2-3|.
CAWNPTTIRDTQYF
TGTGCCTGGAACCCAACAACAATAAGAGATACGCAGTATTTT
>TRBV18|.|TRBJ1-4|.
CASSPGLNEKLFF
TGTGCCAGCTCACCAGGGCTTAATGAAAAACTGTTTTTT
>TRBV7-9|TRBD1|TRBJ2-7|few
CASSHRDRAAGEQYF
TGTGCCAGCAGCCACCGGGACAGGGCAGCTGGCGAGCAGTACTTC
>TRBV14|.|TRBJ1-2|.
CASSQAPGHNGYTF
TGTGCCAGCAGCCAAGCACCGGGACACAATGGCTACACCTTC
>TRBV7-3|.|TRBJ1-3|.
CASSFDRGNTIYF
TGTGCCAGCAGCTTCGACAGGGGAAACACCATATATTTT
>TRBV19|.|TRBJ2-5|.
CASTPRPGETQYF
TGTGCCAGTACCCCTAGGCCCGGGGAGACCCAGTACTTC
>TRBV28|.|TRBJ1-2|.
CASSLVQSGGLYGYTF
TGTGCCAGCAGTTTGGTTCAGTCGGGGGGCCTATATGGCTACACCTTC
>TRBV28|.|TRBJ1-2|.
CASSSGSYTF
TGTGCCAGCAGTTCAGGGTCCTACACCTTC
>TRBV7-3|TRBD2|TRBJ2-1|.
CASSLTGTSYNEQFF
TGTGCCAGCAGCTTAACCGGGACTAGCTACAATGAGCAGTTCTTC
>TRBV5-6|.|TRBJ2-2|.
CASSQTNTGELFF
TGTGCCAGCAGCCAAACGAACACCGGGGAGCTGTTTTTT
>TRBV2|TRBD1|TRBJ2-5|.
CASTRDRGPEETQYF
TGTGCCAGCACCCGGGACAGGGGACCCGAAGAGACCCAGTACTTC
>TRBV6-5|.|TRBJ2-2|once
CASSYDGVQNTGELFF
TGTGCCAGCAGTTACGACGGGGTCCAGAACACCGGGGAGCTGTTTTTT
>TRBV15|.|TRBJ1-4|.
CATSSRLSANEKLFF
TGTGCCACCAGCAGCCGATTATCGGCTAATGAAAAACTGTTTTTT
>TRBV5-1|TRBD1|TRBJ2-5|.
CASSVGQAKETQYF
TGCGCCAGCAGCGTGGGACAGGCTAAAGAGACCCAGTACTTC
>TRBV28|TRBD1|TRBJ1-5|.
CASSFTGVDQPQHF
TGTGCCAGCAGTTTCACAGGGGTGGATCAGCCCCAGCATTTT
>TRBV29-1|TRBD2|TRBJ2-7|.
CSVIPTGGSSYEQYF
TGCAGCGTTATTCCCACGGGGGGAAGCTCCTACGAGCAGTACTTC
>TRBV2|.|TRBJ2-7|few
CASMGRALEQYF
TGTGCCAGCATGGGCAGGGCCCTCGAGCAGTACTTC
>TRBV18|TRBD1|TRBJ2-1|.
CASSSDRGIYNEQFF
TGTGCCAGCTCATCAGACAGGGGGATCTACAATGAGCAGTTCTTC
>TRBV6-5|.|TRBJ1-1|few
CASSLGARVEF
TGTGCCAGCAGTTTGGGGGCGAGGGTTGAGTTT